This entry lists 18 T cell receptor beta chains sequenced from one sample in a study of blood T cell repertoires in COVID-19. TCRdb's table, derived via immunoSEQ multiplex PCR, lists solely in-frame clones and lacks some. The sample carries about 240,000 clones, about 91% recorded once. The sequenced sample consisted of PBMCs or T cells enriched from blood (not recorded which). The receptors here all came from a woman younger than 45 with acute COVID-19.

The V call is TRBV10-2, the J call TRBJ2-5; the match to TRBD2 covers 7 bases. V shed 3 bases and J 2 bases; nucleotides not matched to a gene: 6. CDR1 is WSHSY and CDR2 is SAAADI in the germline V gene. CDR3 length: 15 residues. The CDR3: CASSDHGLGQETQYF. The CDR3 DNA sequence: TGCGCCAGCAGTGACCACGGACTAGGTCAAGAGACCCAGTACTTC.

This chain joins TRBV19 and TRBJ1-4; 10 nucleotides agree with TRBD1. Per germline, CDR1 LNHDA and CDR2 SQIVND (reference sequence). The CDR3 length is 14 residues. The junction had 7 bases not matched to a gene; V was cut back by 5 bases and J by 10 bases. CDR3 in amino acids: CASSPDRGRGKLFF. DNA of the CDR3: TGTGCCAGTAGTCCCGACAGGGGGCGCGGAAAACTGTTTTTT.

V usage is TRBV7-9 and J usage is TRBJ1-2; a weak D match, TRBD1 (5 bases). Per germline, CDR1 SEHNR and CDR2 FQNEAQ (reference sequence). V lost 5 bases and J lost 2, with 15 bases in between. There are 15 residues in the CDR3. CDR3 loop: CASSRPPGQNYGYTF. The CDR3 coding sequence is TGTGCCAGCAGCCGCCCCCCAGGGCAGAACTATGGCTACACCTTC.

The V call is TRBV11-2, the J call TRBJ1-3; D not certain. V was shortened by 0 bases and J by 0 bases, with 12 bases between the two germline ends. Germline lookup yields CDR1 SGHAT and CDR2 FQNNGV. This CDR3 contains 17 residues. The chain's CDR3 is CASSLDLEASSGNTIYF. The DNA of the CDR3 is TGTGCCAGCAGCTTAGATCTCGAGGCGAGCTCTGGAAACACCATATATTTT.

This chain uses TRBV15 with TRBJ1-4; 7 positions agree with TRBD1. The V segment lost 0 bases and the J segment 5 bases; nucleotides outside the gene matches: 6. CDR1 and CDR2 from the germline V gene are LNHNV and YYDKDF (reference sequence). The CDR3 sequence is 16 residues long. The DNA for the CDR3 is TGTGCCACCAGCAGAGATGCCGGGACAGCGAATGAAAAACTGTTTTTT. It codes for CATSRDAGTANEKLFF.

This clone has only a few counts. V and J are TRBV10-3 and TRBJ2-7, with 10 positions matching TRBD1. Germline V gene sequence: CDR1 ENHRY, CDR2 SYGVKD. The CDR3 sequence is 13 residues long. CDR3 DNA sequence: TGTGGCACCGGGACAGGGGATAACCACGAGCAGTACTTC. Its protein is CGTGTGDNHEQYF.

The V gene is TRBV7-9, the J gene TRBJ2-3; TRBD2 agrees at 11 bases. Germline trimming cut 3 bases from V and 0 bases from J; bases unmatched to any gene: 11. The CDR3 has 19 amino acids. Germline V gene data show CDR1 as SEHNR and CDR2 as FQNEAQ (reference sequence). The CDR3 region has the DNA TGTGCCAGCAGCTTCCCGCAGGCTAGCGGGGGGCTAAGCACAGATACGCAGTATTTT. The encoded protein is CASSFPQASGGLSTDTQYF.

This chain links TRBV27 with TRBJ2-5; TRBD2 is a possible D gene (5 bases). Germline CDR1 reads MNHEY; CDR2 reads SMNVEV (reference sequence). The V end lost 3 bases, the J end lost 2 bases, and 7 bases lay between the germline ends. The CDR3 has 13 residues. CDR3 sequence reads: CASSFGLQETQYF. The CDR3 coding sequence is TGTGCCAGCAGTTTTGGACTGCAAGAGACCCAGTACTTC.

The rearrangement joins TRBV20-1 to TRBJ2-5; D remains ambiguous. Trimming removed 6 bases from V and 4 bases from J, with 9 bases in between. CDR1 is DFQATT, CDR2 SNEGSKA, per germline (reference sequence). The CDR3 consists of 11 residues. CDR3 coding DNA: TGCAGTGCCAGTCTTTTAGAGACCCAGTACTTC. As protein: CSASLLETQYF.

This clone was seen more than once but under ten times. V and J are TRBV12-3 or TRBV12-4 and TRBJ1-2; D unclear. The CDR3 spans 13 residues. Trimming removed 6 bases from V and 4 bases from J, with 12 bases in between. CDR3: CASSQNSGYGYTF. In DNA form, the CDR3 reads TGTGCCAGCAGCCAAAACTCGGGCTATGGCTACACCTTC.

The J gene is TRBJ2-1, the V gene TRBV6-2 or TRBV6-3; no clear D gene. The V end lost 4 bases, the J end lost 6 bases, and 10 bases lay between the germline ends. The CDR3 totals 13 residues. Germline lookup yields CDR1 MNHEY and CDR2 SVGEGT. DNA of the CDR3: TGTGCCAGCAGTTGGTCCCTATCCAATGAGCAGTTCTTC. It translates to CASSWSLSNEQFF.

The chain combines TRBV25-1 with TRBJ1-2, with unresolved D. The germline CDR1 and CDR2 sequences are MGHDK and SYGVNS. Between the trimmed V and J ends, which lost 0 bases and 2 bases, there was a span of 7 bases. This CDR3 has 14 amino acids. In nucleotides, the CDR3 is TGTGCCAGCAGTGAATATCGCAGGAACTATGGCTACACCTTC. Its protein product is CASSEYRRNYGYTF.

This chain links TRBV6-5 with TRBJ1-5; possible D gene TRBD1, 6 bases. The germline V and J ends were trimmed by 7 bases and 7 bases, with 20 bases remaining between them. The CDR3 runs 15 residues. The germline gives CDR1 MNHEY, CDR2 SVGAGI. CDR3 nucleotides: TGTGCCAGCACCCCCACTCCGCTCACAGGGCAGCCCCAGCATTTT. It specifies CASTPTPLTGQPQHF.

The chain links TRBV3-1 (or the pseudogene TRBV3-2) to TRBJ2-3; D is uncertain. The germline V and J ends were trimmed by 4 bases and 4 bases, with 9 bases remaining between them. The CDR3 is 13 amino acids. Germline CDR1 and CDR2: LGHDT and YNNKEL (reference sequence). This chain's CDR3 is CASSRQVADTQYF. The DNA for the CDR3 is TGTGCCAGCAGCCGGCAGGTCGCAGATACGCAGTATTTT.

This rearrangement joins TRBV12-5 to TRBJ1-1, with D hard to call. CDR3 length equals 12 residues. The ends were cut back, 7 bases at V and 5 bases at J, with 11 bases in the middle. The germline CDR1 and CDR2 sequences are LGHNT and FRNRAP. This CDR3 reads CASALGETEAFF. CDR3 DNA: TGTGCTAGTGCCCTAGGCGAGACTGAAGCTTTCTTT.

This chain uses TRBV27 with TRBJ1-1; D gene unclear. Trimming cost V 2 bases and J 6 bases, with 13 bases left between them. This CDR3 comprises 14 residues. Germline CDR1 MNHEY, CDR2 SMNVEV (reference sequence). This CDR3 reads CASSLIPLGPEAFF. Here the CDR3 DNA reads TGTGCCAGCAGTTTAATACCTCTTGGGCCTGAAGCTTTCTTT.

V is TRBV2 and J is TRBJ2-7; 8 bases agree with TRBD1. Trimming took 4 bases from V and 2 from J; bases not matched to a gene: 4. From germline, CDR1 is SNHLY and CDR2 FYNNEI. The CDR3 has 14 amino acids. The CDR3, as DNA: TGTGCCAGCAGTGGCGACAGGGGTCCCTACGAGCAGTACTTC. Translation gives CASSGDRGPYEQYF.

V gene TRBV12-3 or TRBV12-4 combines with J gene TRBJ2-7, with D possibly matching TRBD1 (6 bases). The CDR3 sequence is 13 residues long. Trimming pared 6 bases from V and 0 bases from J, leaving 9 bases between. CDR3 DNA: TGTGCCAGCAGAGGGGGTTCCTCCTACGAGCAGTACTTC. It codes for CASRGGSSYEQYF.